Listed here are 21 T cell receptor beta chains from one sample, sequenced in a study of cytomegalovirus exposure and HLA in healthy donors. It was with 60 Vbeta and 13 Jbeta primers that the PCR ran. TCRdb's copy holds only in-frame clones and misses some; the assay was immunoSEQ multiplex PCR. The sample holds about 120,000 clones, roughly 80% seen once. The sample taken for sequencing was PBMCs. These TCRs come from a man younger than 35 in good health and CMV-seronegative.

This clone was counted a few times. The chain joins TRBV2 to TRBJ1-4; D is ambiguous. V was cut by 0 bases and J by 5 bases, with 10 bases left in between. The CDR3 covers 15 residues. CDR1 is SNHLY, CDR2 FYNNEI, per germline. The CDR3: CASSEARGRNEKLFF. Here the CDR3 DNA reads TGTGCCAGCAGTGAAGCGCGGGGTAGGAATGAAAAACTGTTTTTT. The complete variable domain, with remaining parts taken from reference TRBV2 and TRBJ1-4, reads EPEVTQTPSHQVTQMGQEVILRCVPISNHLYFYWYRQILGQKVEFLVSFYNNEISEKSEIFDDQFSVERPDGSNFTLKIRSTKLEDSAMYFCASSEARGRNEKLFFGSGTQLSVL.

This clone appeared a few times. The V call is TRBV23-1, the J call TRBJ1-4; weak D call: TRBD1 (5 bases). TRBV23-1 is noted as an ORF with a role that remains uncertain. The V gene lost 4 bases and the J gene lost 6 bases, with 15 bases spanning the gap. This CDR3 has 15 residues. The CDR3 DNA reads TGCGCCAGCAGTCCCCGAAACAGGACCTATGAAAAACTGTTTTTT. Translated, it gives CASSPRNRTYEKLFF.

This CDR3 reads CASSPLLGGWEQYF. The CDR3, as DNA: TGTGCCAGTAGTCCTCTCCTGGGAGGTTGGGAGCAGTACTTC. The chain joins TRBV19 to TRBJ2-7; perhaps TRBD2 as D (6 bases). CDR1 and CDR2 from the germline V gene are LNHDA and SQIVND (reference sequence). The CDR3 length is 14 residues. The V end was cut by 5 bases, the J end by 7 bases, with 18 bases between.

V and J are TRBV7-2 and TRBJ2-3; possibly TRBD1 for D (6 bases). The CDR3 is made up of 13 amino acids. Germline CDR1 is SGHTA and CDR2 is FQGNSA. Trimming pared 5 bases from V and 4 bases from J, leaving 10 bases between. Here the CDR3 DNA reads TGTGCCAGCAGCCCCCAGGGGTCAGATACGCAGTATTTT. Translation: CASSPQGSDTQYF.

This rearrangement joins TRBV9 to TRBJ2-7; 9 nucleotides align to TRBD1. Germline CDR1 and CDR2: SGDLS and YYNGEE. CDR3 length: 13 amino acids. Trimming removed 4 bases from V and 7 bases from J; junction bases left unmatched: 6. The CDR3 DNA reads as TGTGCCAGCAGCCCAATGACAGGGGGAGAGCAGTACTTC. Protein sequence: CASSPMTGGEQYF.

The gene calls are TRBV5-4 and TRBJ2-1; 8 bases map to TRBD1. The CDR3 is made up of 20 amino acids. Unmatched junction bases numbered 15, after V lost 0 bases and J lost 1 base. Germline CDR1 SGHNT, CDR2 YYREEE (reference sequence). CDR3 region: CASSLAEGGQVRRSYNEQFF. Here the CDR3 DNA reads TGTGCCAGCAGCTTGGCCGAGGGGGGACAGGTGCGAAGGTCCTACAATGAGCAGTTCTTC.

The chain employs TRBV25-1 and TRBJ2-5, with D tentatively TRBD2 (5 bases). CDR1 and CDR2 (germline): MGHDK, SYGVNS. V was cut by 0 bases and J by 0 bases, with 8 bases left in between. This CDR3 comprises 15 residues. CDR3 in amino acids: CASSEYREYQETQYF. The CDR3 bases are TGTGCCAGCAGTGAATATAGGGAGTACCAAGAGACCCAGTACTTC.

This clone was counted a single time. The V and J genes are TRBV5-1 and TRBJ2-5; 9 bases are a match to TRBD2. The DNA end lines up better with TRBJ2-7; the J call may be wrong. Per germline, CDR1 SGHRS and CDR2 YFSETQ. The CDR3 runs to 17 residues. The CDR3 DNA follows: TGCGCCAGCAGCTTGAACCCGGGACTAGCCGCGTCCTACGAGCAGTACTTC. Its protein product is CASSLNPGLAASYEQYF.

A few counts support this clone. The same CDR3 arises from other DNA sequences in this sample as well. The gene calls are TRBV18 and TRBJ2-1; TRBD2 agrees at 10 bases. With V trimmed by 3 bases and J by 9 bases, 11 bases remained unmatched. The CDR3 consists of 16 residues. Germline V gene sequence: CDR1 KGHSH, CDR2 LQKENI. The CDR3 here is CASSPFERGGPGEQFF. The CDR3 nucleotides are TGTGCCAGCTCACCGTTCGAGCGGGGGGGGCCAGGTGAGCAGTTCTTC.

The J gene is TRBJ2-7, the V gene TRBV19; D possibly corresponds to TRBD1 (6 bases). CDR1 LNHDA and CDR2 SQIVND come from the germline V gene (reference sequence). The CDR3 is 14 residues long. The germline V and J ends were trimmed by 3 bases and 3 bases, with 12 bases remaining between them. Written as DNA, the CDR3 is TGTGCCAGTAGTATTCGAGGGGGAAACTACGAGCAGTACTTC. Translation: CASSIRGGNYEQYF.

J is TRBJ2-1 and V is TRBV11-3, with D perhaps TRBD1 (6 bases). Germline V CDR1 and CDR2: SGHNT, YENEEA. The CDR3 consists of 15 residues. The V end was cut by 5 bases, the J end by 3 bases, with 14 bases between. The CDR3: CASSPGQRSYNEQFF. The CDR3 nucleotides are TGTGCCAGCAGCCCCGGACAGCGGAGCTACAATGAGCAGTTCTTC.

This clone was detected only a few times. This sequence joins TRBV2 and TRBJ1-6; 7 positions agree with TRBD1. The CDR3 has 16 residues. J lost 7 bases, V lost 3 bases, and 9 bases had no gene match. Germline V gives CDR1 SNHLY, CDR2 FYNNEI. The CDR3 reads CASSDRGVASNSPLHF. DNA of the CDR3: TGTGCCAGCAGTGACAGGGGGGTAGCGAGCAATTCACCCCTCCACTTT.

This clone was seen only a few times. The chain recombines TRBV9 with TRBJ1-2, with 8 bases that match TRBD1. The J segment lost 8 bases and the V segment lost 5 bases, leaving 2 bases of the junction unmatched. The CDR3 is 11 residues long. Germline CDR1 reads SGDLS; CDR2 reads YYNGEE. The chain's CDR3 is CASSAGGGYTF. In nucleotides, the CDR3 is TGTGCCAGCAGTGCAGGGGGCGGCTACACCTTC.

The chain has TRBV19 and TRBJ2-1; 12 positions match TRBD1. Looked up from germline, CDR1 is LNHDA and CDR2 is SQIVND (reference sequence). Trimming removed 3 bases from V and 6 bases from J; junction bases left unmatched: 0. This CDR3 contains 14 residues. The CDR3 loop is CASSMGQGANEQFF. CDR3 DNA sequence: TGTGCCAGTAGTATGGGACAGGGGGCCAATGAGCAGTTCTTC. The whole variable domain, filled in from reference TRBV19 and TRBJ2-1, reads DGGITQSPKYLFRKEGQNVTLSCEQNLNHDAMYWYRQDPGQGLRLIYYSQIVNDFQKGDIAEGYSVSREKKESFPLTVTSAQKNPTAFYLCASSMGQGANEQFFGPGTRLTVL.

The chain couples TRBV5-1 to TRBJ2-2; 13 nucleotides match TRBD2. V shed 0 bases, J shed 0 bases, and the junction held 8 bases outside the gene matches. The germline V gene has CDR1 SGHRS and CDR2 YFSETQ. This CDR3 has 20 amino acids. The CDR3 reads CASSLAQLAGGRSNTGELFF. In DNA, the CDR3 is TGCGCCAGCAGCTTGGCCCAACTAGCGGGGGGGCGGTCGAACACCGGGGAGCTGTTTTTT.

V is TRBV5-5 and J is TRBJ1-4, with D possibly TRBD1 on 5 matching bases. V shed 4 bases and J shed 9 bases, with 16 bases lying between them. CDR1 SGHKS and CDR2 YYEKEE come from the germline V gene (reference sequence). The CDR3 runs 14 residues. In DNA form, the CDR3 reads TGTGCCAGCAGCGGCTGGCAGGGCGCGCAAAAACTGTTTTTT. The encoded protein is CASSGWQGAQKLFF.

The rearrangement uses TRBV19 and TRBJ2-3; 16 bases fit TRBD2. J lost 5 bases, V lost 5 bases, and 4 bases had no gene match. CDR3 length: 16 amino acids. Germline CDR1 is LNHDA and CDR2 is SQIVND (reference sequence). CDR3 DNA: TGTGCCAGTAGTCCCGGGACTAGCGGGGGGGTAGATACGCAGTATTTT. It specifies CASSPGTSGGVDTQYF. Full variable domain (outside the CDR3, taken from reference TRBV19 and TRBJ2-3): DGGITQSPKYLFRKEGQNVTLSCEQNLNHDAMYWYRQDPGQGLRLIYYSQIVNDFQKGDIAEGYSVSREKKESFPLTVTSAQKNPTAFYLCASSPGTSGGVDTQYFGPGTRLTVL.

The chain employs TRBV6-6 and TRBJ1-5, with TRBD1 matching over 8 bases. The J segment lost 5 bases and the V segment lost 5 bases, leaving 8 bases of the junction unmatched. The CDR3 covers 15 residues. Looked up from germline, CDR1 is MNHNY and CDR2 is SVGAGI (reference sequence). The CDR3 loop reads CASSPTGEFYQPQHF. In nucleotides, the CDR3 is TGTGCCAGCAGTCCGACAGGGGAGTTCTATCAGCCCCAGCATTTT.

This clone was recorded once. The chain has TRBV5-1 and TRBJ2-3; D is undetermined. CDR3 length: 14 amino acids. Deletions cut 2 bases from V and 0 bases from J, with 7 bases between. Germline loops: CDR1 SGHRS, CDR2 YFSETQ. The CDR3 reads CASSLDTSTDTQYF. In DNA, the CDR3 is TGCGCCAGCAGCTTAGACACTAGCACAGATACGCAGTATTTT.

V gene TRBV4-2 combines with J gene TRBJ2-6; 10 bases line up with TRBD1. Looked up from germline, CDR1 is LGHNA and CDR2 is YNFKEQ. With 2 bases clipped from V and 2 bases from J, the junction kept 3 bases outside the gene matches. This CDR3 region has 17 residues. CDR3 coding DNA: TGTGCCAGCAGCCAAACCGGGACAGGGGCTGGGGCCAACGTCCTGACTTTC. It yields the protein CASSQTGTGAGANVLTF.

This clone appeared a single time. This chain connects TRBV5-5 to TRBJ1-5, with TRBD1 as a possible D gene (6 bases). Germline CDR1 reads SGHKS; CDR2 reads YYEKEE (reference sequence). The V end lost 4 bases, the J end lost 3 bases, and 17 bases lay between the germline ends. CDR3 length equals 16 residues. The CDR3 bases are TGTGCCAGCAGCCTCAATCCCGGACAGTTCAATCAGCCCCAGCATTTT. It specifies CASSLNPGQFNQPQHF.